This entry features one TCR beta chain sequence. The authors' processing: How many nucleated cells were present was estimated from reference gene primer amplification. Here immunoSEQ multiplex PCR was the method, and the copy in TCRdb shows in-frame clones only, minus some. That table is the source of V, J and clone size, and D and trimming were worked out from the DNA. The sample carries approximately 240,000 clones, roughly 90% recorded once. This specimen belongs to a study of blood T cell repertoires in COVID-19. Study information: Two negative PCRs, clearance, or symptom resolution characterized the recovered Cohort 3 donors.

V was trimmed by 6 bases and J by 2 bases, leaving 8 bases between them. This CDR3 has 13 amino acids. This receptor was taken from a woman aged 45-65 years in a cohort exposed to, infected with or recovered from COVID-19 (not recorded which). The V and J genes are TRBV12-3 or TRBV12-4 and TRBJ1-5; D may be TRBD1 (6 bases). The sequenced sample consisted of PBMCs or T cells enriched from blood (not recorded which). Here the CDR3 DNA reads TGTGCCAGCAGCGACAGGCGCAATCAGCCCCAGCATTTT. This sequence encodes CASSDRRNQPQHF.